This is a list of T cell receptor beta chains from one sample in a study of T cell responses to AZD1222 COVID-19 vaccine. Method: immunoSEQ multiplex PCR; TCRdb's copy keeps in-frame clones and lacks some. The sample contains 150,000 or so clones, over 80% of which appear only once. Material: peripheral blood, obtained 28 days after the second dose of the MenACWY control vaccine. These TCRs come from an adult who received the MenACWY meningococcal vaccine as a control. CDR3s leave out the opening cysteine and the closing phenylalanine or tryptophan. Each record gives: J gene, CDR3 length, clone size, V gene, D gene, CDR3 protein. The D gene is left open where the match is weak. Some rows mark clone size as missing; the rest say once, few, many or name a class of expanded clone.

>TRBJ1-1|13|-|TRBV6-5|TRBD1
ASTRQGARNTEAF
>TRBJ1-6|13|-|TRBV13|TRBD1
ASSLGTGTNSPLH
>TRBJ2-7|12|-|TRBV10-1|-
ASSGQSLPYEQY
>TRBJ2-1|15|few|TRBV5-6|TRBD2
ASSWARGGLAGNEQF
>TRBJ1-5|14|-|TRBV10-3|TRBD1
AISGDRGWGNQPQH
>TRBJ2-7|12|-|TRBV19|TRBD2
ASSALAGAYEQY
>TRBJ2-7|19|-|TRBV10-3|TRBD1
AISETITGTGRGLGGYEQY
>TRBJ1-1|12|few|TRBV28|-
ASSTPAGLAEAF
>TRBJ2-7|13|once|TRBV30|-
AWSVMGTPVNEQY
>TRBJ1-5|12|once|TRBV7-2|-
ASSTATRRAPQH
>TRBJ2-1|12|-|TRBV28|-
ASSFPAGPNEQF
>TRBJ1-1|12|-|TRBV3-1/TRBV3-2|TRBD1
ASSETGGGTEAF
>TRBJ2-7|13|-|TRBV10-3|TRBD1
AISARTGLNYEQY
>TRBJ1-1|11|-|TRBV10-1|-
ASSESGAGIAF
>TRBJ1-4|9|-|TRBV13|-
ASSNREKLF
>TRBJ1-2|13|-|TRBV6-5|TRBD1
ASSYSATGSYGYT
>TRBJ1-1|11|-|TRBV25-1|-
ASSPEWGTEAF
>TRBJ2-1|13|once|TRBV28|TRBD1
ASHEDRVSYNEQF
>TRBJ1-5|19|-|TRBV27|TRBD1
ASIHLFKGQGEMIGNQPQH
>TRBJ1-5|16|once|TRBV7-8|TRBD1
ASSLGKRLDRVWQPQH
>TRBJ2-7|13|-|TRBV6-1|-
ASSEAIGFSYEQY
>TRBJ2-7|11|once|TRBV28|-
ASSGHYSYEQY
>TRBJ1-1|13|-|TRBV2|-
ASRGDESMNTEAF
>TRBJ2-3|18|-|TRBV3-1/TRBV3-2|TRBD2
ASSQENVVGLAGGTDTQY
>TRBJ2-3|14|-|TRBV27|TRBD1
ASSPYRGRSTDTQY
>TRBJ2-7|11|-|TRBV24-1|TRBD1
ATSDLRGREQY
>TRBJ2-5|12|-|TRBV28|-
ASRLGGAMKTQY
>TRBJ1-2|12|few|TRBV14|TRBD1
ASSRTGVFGGYT
>TRBJ2-7|11|-|TRBV10-1|TRBD1
ARQGQGIYEQY
>TRBJ1-2|10|-|TRBV28|-
ASSLRGYGYT
>TRBJ1-2|13|-|TRBV7-2|TRBD1
ASSPRQGMGSGYT
>TRBJ2-7|13|-|TRBV30|-
AWSLGRTIVYEQY
>TRBJ2-1|13|-|TRBV19|-
ASSDRPSSYNEQF
>TRBJ2-7|13|-|TRBV6-2/TRBV6-3|-
ASSYEASPFYEQY
>TRBJ2-1|11|-|TRBV11-3|TRBD1
ASSQDRVNEQF
>TRBJ2-5|13|once|TRBV5-4|TRBD1
ASSPGQAYQETQY
>TRBJ1-5|12|-|TRBV5-5|TRBD1
ASSSGQYNQPQH
>TRBJ1-4|13|-|TRBV30|TRBD1
AWSEMTGGNEKLF
>TRBJ2-7|13|once|TRBV29-1|TRBD2
SVDTGLAGSYEQY
>TRBJ2-5|12|-|TRBV19|TRBD2
ASSNRGRAETQY
>TRBJ2-3|13|once|TRBV7-2|-
ASSVGGGLTDTQY
>TRBJ2-7|12|-|TRBV28|TRBD1
AIRGGDFSYEQY
>TRBJ2-7|14|once|TRBV20-1|-
SASTRPRTFAYEQY
>TRBJ2-1|10|few|TRBV11-3|-
ASSSASNEQF
>TRBJ2-1|13|-|TRBV21-1|-
ASSKRSGRSREQF
>TRBJ2-7|10|-|TRBV19|-
ASSYGTTEQY
>TRBJ1-6|14|-|TRBV20-1|-
SASPGRSSYNSPLH
>TRBJ1-1|13|-|TRBV11-2|-
ASSLAPGRGTEAF
>TRBJ2-1|13|-|TRBV19|TRBD2
ASTQGSGFPRGQF
>TRBJ1-6|12|-|TRBV28|-
ASRGGLRGSPLH
>TRBJ1-2|12|-|TRBV5-4|-
ASSGKTGPYGYT
>TRBJ2-6|18|-|TRBV21-1|-
ASSKKRSREPSSGANVLT